Described below is a single TCR beta chain sequence and its context. What it binds is unknown. These data come from a study of glioma-infiltrating T cells. Study-level findings and limits: Patients with low tissue-blood divergence carried a signature set of shared blood CDR3 motifs. Above-expected tissue-blood divergence occurred in all gliomas, most in low-grade ones.

The junction had 19 bases not matched to a gene; V was cut back by 6 bases and J by 10 bases. This CDR3 has 16 amino acids. Per the germline V gene, CDR1 is SQVTM and CDR2 is ANQGSEA. Using RNA template, CDR3s of TCR alpha and beta were amplified with iRepertoire arm-PCR. For one-step reverse transcription and amplification, about 85-400 ng of tissue mRNA or PBMC total RNA was used. TCRdb ran MiXCR on the multiplex PCR reads and lists one entry per CDR3 protein. The sample has 300,000 to 400,000 distinct CDR3 sequences, 41% seen once. The rearrangement links TRBV29-1 to TRBJ2-1; 9 bases align to TRBD2. This receptor was identified in a human donor with low-grade glioma or glioblastoma, undergoing nonglioma brain surgery, or in good health (not recorded which). What was sequenced was glioma tissue, nonneoplastic brain tissue, or PBMCs (not recorded which). CDR3 sequence: CSVALRGGSGGPEQFF. For the CDR3, the DNA is TGCAGCGTCGCGCTCCGAGGAGGTAGCGGGGGCCCAGAGCAGTTCTTC.